This is a list of T cell receptor beta chains from one sample in a study of blood T cell repertoires in COVID-19. The method was immunoSEQ multiplex PCR; TCRdb's version includes in-frame clones alone and lacks a portion of them. The data contain approximately 440,000 clones, roughly 87% of them seen just once; the ten biggest clones take up 0.6%. The specimen was PBMCs or T cells enriched from blood (not recorded which). The receptors originated from a man aged 18 to 29 who had recovered from COVID-19. Each CDR3 is given with its conserved first and last residue. The D gene is left open where the match is weak. Clone size is given for some rows only: seen once, a few or many times, or a class if the clone is expanded.

>NA|NA|TRBJ1-1|TRBV2
CASSVAREGPEAFF
TGTGCCAGCAGTGTGGCCAGGGAGGGACCTGAAGCTTTCTTT
>NA|NA|TRBJ1-1|TRBV19
CASSVGGSMNTEAFF
TGTGCCAGTAGTGTCGGGGGGTCCATGAACACTGAAGCTTTCTTT
>NA|NA|TRBJ2-3|TRBV6-1
CASSEGAGSDTQYF
TGTGCCAGCAGTGAAGGGGCAGGGTCAGATACGCAGTATTTT
>NA|TRBD1|TRBJ1-5|TRBV15
CATYRQGSNQPQHF
TGTGCCACCTATAGACAGGGGAGCAATCAGCCCCAGCATTTT
>NA|TRBD1|TRBJ1-2|TRBV11-2
CVWGTGVGYTF
TGTGTCTGGGGGACAGGGGTCGGCTACACCTTC
>NA|NA|TRBJ2-7|TRBV7-3
CASSLTLDSHEQYF
TGTGCCAGCAGCTTAACTCTGGACTCGCACGAGCAGTACTTC
>NA|NA|TRBJ1-6|TRBV2
CASSAQSQGSYNNSPLHF
TGTGCCAGCAGCGCCCAGTCACAGGGTTCATACAATAATTCACCCCTCCACTTT
>few|TRBD1|TRBJ1-2|TRBV10-3
CAISESPGQGIYYGYTF
TGTGCCATCAGTGAGTCTCCGGGACAGGGGATTTACTATGGCTACACCTTC
>NA|NA|TRBJ2-5|TRBV5-5
CASSLVGVEETQYF
TGTGCCAGCAGCTTGGTCGGGGTGGAGGAGACCCAGTACTTC
>NA|TRBD1|TRBJ1-4|TRBV4-1
CASRQGVSEKLFF
TGCGCCAGCAGACAGGGGGTGTCGGAAAAACTGTTTTTT
>NA|TRBD1|TRBJ1-6|TRBV9
CASSVGTGWTSPLHF
TGTGCCAGCAGCGTAGGGACAGGCTGGACTTCACCCCTCCACTTT
>few|TRBD1|TRBJ2-7|TRBV29-1
CSVETGDYEQYF
TGCAGCGTTGAGACAGGGGATTACGAGCAGTACTTC
>NA|TRBD1|TRBJ1-5|TRBV7-9
CATNVTGRLGPQHF
TGTGCCACAAACGTGACAGGGAGGCTAGGGCCCCAGCATTTT
>NA|TRBD2|TRBJ2-2|TRBV7-6
CASGNGAGEPRSNTGELFF
TGTGCCAGCGGAAATGGAGCGGGAGAGCCCCGCTCGAACACCGGGGAGCTGTTTTTT
>NA|NA|TRBJ1-2|TRBV4-1
CASHPIGGRGYTF
TGCGCCAGCCACCCTATCGGCGGGCGCGGCTACACCTTC
>NA|TRBD2|TRBJ2-5|TRBV10-3
CAISALAGGQETQYF
TGTGCCATCAGCGCACTAGCGGGAGGCCAAGAGACCCAGTACTTC
>NA|TRBD2|TRBJ2-1|TRBV7-2
CASSYRSGRGAYNEQFF
TGTGCCAGCAGCTACCGGAGCGGGAGAGGAGCCTACAATGAGCAGTTCTTC
>NA|TRBD2|TRBJ2-1|TRBV3-1/TRBV3-2
CASSQAPSGKVFF
TGTGCCAGCAGCCAAGCCCCAAGCGGGAAGGTGTTCTTC
>NA|NA|TRBJ2-7|TRBV27
CASKGGGASYEQYF
TGTGCCAGCAAGGGGGGAGGGGCCTCCTACGAGCAGTACTTC
>NA|NA|TRBJ2-7|TRBV2
CASSETVAVMYEQYF
TGTGCCAGCAGTGAGACAGTTGCAGTGATGTACGAGCAGTACTTC
>NA|NA|TRBJ1-2|TRBV4-1
CASSQAGAGNYGYTF
TGCGCCAGCAGCCAAGCTGGAGCCGGAAACTATGGCTACACCTTC
>NA|TRBD2|TRBJ2-3|TRBV5-6
CASSLTTSGSGDTQYF
TGTGCCAGCAGCTTGACGACTAGCGGGAGTGGCGATACGCAGTATTTT
>few|TRBD1|TRBJ1-2|TRBV7-9
CASSLAGQGKTNYGYTF
TGTGCCAGCAGCTTAGCGGGACAGGGAAAAACTAACTATGGCTACACCTTC
>once|NA|TRBJ2-5|TRBV6-1
CASSGLGGETQYF
TGTGCCAGCTCCGGGTTAGGGGGAGAGACCCAGTACTTC
>NA|NA|TRBJ1-6|TRBV20-1
CSASRGVNSPLHF
TGCAGTGCTAGTCGGGGTGTAAATTCACCCCTCCACTTT
>NA|NA|TRBJ2-7|TRBV10-3
CAISEQGFGEQYF
TGTGCCATCAGTGAGCAGGGTTTTGGCGAGCAGTACTTC
>NA|TRBD1|TRBJ1-1|TRBV27
CASSLAGGSTEAFF
TGTGCCAGCAGTTTGGCAGGGGGTAGCACTGAAGCTTTCTTT
>NA|TRBD2|TRBJ2-7|TRBV28
CASSLLRGGRYEQYF
TGTGCCAGCAGTTTATTGCGGGGGGGGAGGTACGAGCAGTACTTC
>NA|TRBD1|TRBJ1-1|TRBV3-1/TRBV3-2
CASSQGTGENTEAFF
TGTGCCAGCAGCCAAGGAACAGGGGAGAACACTGAAGCTTTCTTT
>NA|TRBD2|TRBJ2-1|TRBV6-5
CASIVTSGSYNEQFF
TGTGCCAGCATAGTGACTAGCGGGTCCTACAATGAGCAGTTCTTC
>NA|NA|TRBJ1-3|TRBV7-8
CASSLDWSLSGNTIYF
TGTGCCAGCAGCTTAGACTGGAGTCTCTCTGGAAACACCATATATTTT
>NA|NA|TRBJ1-5|TRBV5-1
CASSPTINQPQHF
TGCGCCAGCAGCCCTACCATCAATCAGCCCCAGCATTTT
>NA|NA|TRBJ1-6|TRBV6-5
CASRPGQRGSPLHF
TGTGCCAGCAGACCGGGACAAAGGGGTTCACCCCTCCACTTT
>NA|NA|TRBJ1-1|TRBV7-9
CASRYQKNTEAFF
TGTGCCAGCAGATATCAGAAGAACACTGAAGCTTTCTTT